Presented here are 28 T cell receptor beta chains from one specimen sequenced in a study of blood T cell repertoires in COVID-19. The protocol was immunoSEQ multiplex PCR, while the TCRdb copy is restricted to in-frame clones and leaves out a portion. This sample carries around 370,000 clones, roughly 90% of them seen once, and the ten largest clones take just under 7.5%. The sequenced sample was peripheral blood. The receptors were sampled from a woman in her sixties or seventies with COVID-19, enrolled during active disease.

CDR3: CASTRRATGGNAVYEQYF. The CDR3, as DNA: TGTGCCAGCACGAGACGCGCGACAGGGGGAAATGCAGTCTACGAGCAGTACTTC. The chain links TRBV27 to TRBJ2-7, with 9 bases aligning to TRBD1. The V segment lost 7 bases and the J segment 3 bases; nucleotides outside the gene matches: 19. This CDR3 is 18 amino acids long. Germline CDR1 reads MNHEY; CDR2 reads SMNVEV (reference sequence).

This clone was picked up one time. The chain recombines TRBV18 with TRBJ1-3; 8 bases map to TRBD1. This CDR3 comprises 15 residues. Germline V gives CDR1 KGHSH, CDR2 LQKENI. Unmatched junction bases numbered 8, after V lost 6 bases and J lost 4 bases. The CDR3 DNA is TGTGCCAGCTCGCAAGGACAGGGAGGCGGAAACACCATATATTTT. Amino acids: CASSQGQGGGNTIYF.

The genes are TRBV5-1 and TRBJ1-4; 8 bases match TRBD1. Germline values: CDR1 SGHRS, CDR2 YFSETQ. V was pared by 3 bases and J by 8 bases, with 9 bases of the junction left unmatched. The CDR3 runs to 15 residues. This CDR3 reads CASSSSGGNMEKLFF. CDR3 nucleotides: TGCGCCAGCAGCTCCTCAGGGGGCAATATGGAAAAACTGTTTTTT.

This chain links TRBV18 with TRBJ2-2; D may be TRBD1 (5 bases). The CDR3 spans 16 residues. V lost 3 bases, J lost 4 bases, and 15 bases lay in between. CDR1 KGHSH and CDR2 LQKENI come from the germline V gene. CDR3 region: CASSPGPQASTGELFF. In nucleotides, the CDR3 is TGTGCCAGCTCACCGGGGCCACAGGCCAGCACCGGGGAGCTGTTTTTT.

This clone was observed a single time. The V and J genes are TRBV10-1 and TRBJ1-1; 9 bases agree with TRBD1. Germline CDR1 is WNHNN and CDR2 is SYGVQD (reference sequence). The CDR3 is made up of 19 amino acids. J lost 4 bases, V lost 4 bases, and 19 bases had no gene match. For the CDR3, the DNA is TGCGCCAGCAGTGTGCCGGGACAGGGCTCTCCGGGGGGAGGCACTGAAGCTTTCTTT. Translated, it gives CASSVPGQGSPGGGTEAFF.

V and J are TRBV6-5 and TRBJ1-2, with D uncertain. CDR1 and CDR2 from the germline V gene are MNHEY and SVGAGI. CDR3 length: 13 residues. Trimming cost V 2 bases and J 0 bases, with 4 bases left between them. CDR3 loop: CASSYLANYGYTF. The CDR3 region has the DNA TGTGCCAGCAGTTACCTAGCTAACTATGGCTACACCTTC.

The rearrangement links TRBV10-1 to TRBJ1-1, with TRBD1 identical over 8 bases. Germline lookup yields CDR1 WNHNN and CDR2 SYGVQD (reference sequence). V dropped 3 bases and J dropped 4; count of bases not matched to a gene: 1. The CDR3 consists of 13 residues. CDR3 in DNA: TGCGCCAGCAGTGAACAGGGGGTCACTGAAGCTTTCTTT. It yields the protein CASSEQGVTEAFF.

The chain couples TRBV6-5 to TRBJ1-2; D possibly corresponds to TRBD1 (5 bases). The CDR3 spans 12 residues. V lost 9 bases and J lost 4, with 12 bases in between. Germline-derived CDR1 and CDR2 are MNHEY and SVGAGI. The CDR3, as DNA: TGTGCCAGTACAGACAGAGTCTATGGCTACACCTTC. The encoded protein is CASTDRVYGYTF.

This clone was seen more than once but under ten times. This chain connects TRBV6-5 to TRBJ1-3; D is unclear. CDR1 is MNHEY and CDR2 is SVGAGI in the germline V gene. This CDR3 has 14 residues. Trimming took off 7 bases at V and 0 bases at J, with 10 bases between the two ends. In DNA, the CDR3 is TGTGCCAGCACCCGGGGAGGCTCTGGAAACACCATATATTTT. Protein product: CASTRGGSGNTIYF.

Concerning this clone itself: Other DNA sequences of this sample code for an identical CDR3. This chain uses TRBV27 with TRBJ1-1, with D unclear. CDR3 length equals 13 residues. V lost 0 bases and J lost 2, with 4 bases in between. CDR1 and CDR2 (germline): MNHEY, SMNVEV (reference sequence). The CDR3 DNA reads as TGTGCCAGCAGTTTATCGCGAAACACTGAAGCTTTCTTT. It specifies CASSLSRNTEAFF.

CDR3 in amino acids: CASSAGTGMNTEAFF. The CDR3 DNA sequence: TGCGCCAGCAGCGCGGGGACAGGCATGAACACTGAAGCTTTCTTT. The chain couples TRBV5-1 to TRBJ1-1; 8 positions agree with TRBD1. Germline V lookup: CDR1 SGHRS, CDR2 YFSETQ. The ends lost 4 bases at V and 0 bases at J; junction bases unmatched: 5. This CDR3 has 15 residues.

The chain couples TRBV23-1 to TRBJ1-5; 8 bases are a match to TRBD1. TRBV23-1 is an open reading frame whose function is uncertain. This CDR3 spans 17 amino acids. The trim removed 2 bases at V and 3 bases at J, leaving 9 bases unmatched. Written as DNA, the CDR3 is TGCGCCAGCAGTCAAAGGACAGGGATTACTTCCAATCAGCCCCAGCATTTT. Translation gives CASSQRTGITSNQPQHF.

This clone was seen a single time. The chain joins TRBV27 to TRBJ1-2, with TRBD1 identical over 9 bases. Germline V gene sequence: CDR1 MNHEY, CDR2 SMNVEV (reference sequence). The CDR3 is 15 residues long. The V and J ends lost 0 bases and 1 base, in that order; junction bases with no gene match: 0. The CDR3 DNA sequence: TGTGCCAGCAGTTTATCGGACAGGGGTAACTATGGCTACACCTTC. Protein: CASSLSDRGNYGYTF.

The chain is built from TRBV6-2 or TRBV6-3 and TRBJ1-1; 9 nucleotides agree with TRBD1. CDR3 length: 19 residues. Germline V gives CDR1 MNHEY, CDR2 SVGEGT. The J segment lost 0 bases and the V segment lost 5 bases, leaving 16 bases of the junction unmatched. This chain's CDR3 is CASSDPNEHRGPLNTEAFF. The CDR3 coding sequence is TGTGCCAGCAGTGACCCAAACGAGCACAGGGGGCCCTTGAACACTGAAGCTTTCTTT.

The chain couples TRBV18 to TRBJ2-5, with 9 bases identical to TRBD2. After removal of 4 bases from V and 4 bases from J, the junction contained 7 bases not matched to a gene. This CDR3 region has 15 residues. From germline, CDR1 is KGHSH and CDR2 LQKENI. DNA for the CDR3: TGTGCCAGCTCACGAAATAGCGGGGGTGGAGAGACCCAGTACTTC. This codes for CASSRNSGGGETQYF.

This chain links TRBV6-6 with TRBJ2-5; D is possibly TRBD2 (6 bases). Germline CDR1 and CDR2: MNHNY and SVGAGI (reference sequence). The CDR3 contains 16 residues. With 4 bases removed from V and 7 bases from J, the gap between germline ends came to 22 bases. The CDR3 bases are TGTGCCAGCAGTTCCCGGGAGATGACTGGGGTTTTGACCCAGTACTTC. Protein: CASSSREMTGVLTQYF.

V is TRBV19 and J is TRBJ1-5; 10 bases are a match to TRBD1. Germline trimming cut 5 bases from V and 5 bases from J; bases unmatched to any gene: 3. The CDR3 length is 14 residues. Germline V CDR1 and CDR2: LNHDA, SQIVND (reference sequence). The CDR3 protein is CASSFGTGDQPQHF. The CDR3 DNA is TGTGCCAGTAGTTTCGGGACAGGGGATCAGCCCCAGCATTTT. Using reference TRBV19 and TRBJ1-5 for the parts outside the CDR3, the full variable domain is DGGITQSPKYLFRKEGQNVTLSCEQNLNHDAMYWYRQDPGQGLRLIYYSQIVNDFQKGDIAEGYSVSREKKESFPLTVTSAQKNPTAFYLCASSFGTGDQPQHFGDGTRLSIL.

The rearrangement joins TRBV7-2 to TRBJ1-4, with 9 nucleotides matching TRBD1. The V and J ends lost 3 bases and 7 bases, in that order; junction bases with no gene match: 3. Germline values: CDR1 SGHTA, CDR2 FQGNSA. CDR3 length equals 14 residues. Here the CDR3 DNA reads TGTGCCAGCAGCTTGACAGGGGGGGGTGAAAAACTGTTTTTT. It encodes CASSLTGGGEKLFF.

The V gene is TRBV4-1, the J gene TRBJ2-7; tentative D call: TRBD1 (6 bases). Germline V gene lookup returns CDR1 MGHRA and CDR2 YSYEKL. The CDR3 length is 16 residues. Trimming took off 2 bases at V and 3 bases at J, with 17 bases between the two ends. The CDR3 here is CASSQYGQSEHYEQYF. The DNA of the CDR3 is TGCGCCAGCAGCCAATACGGACAGAGTGAACACTACGAGCAGTACTTC.

This chain connects TRBV7-8 to TRBJ2-3; 12 positions match TRBD2. Trimming took 3 bases from V and 5 from J; bases not matched to a gene: 9. In germline, CDR1 is SGHVS, CDR2 FQNEAQ. This CDR3 has 17 amino acids. Here the CDR3 DNA reads TGTGCCAGCAGCTTTCCTAGCGGGGGGGACTTGGAAGATACGCAGTATTTT. This encodes CASSFPSGGDLEDTQYF.

V usage is TRBV29-1 and J usage is TRBJ2-7; the D is unclear. Trimming left V 6 bases short and J 5 bases short, with 11 bases between. The V gene's germline CDR1 is SQVTM and CDR2 ANQGSEA. CDR3 length equals 11 residues. Here the CDR3 DNA reads TGCAGCGTGGCCCAGATGAACGAGCAGTACTTC. It encodes CSVAQMNEQYF.

This rearrangement joins TRBV4-2 to TRBJ1-1; D not certain. The germline CDR1 and CDR2 sequences are LGHNA and YNFKEQ. The CDR3 runs 12 residues. Trimming cost V 0 bases and J 8 bases, with 7 bases left between them. The CDR3 spells CASSQDVREAFF. The CDR3 DNA sequence: TGTGCCAGCAGCCAAGATGTGAGGGAAGCTTTCTTT.

This chain joins TRBV5-1 and TRBJ1-2, with 12 positions matching TRBD1. The CDR3 consists of 16 residues. After removal of 2 bases from V and 2 bases from J, the junction contained 4 bases not matched to a gene. Germline-derived CDR1 and CDR2 are SGHRS and YFSETQ. The CDR3 reads CASSFGTGGPNYGYTF. The CDR3 coding sequence is TGCGCCAGCAGCTTCGGGACAGGGGGCCCAAACTATGGCTACACCTTC.

This clone was picked up one time. This chain uses TRBV7-3 with TRBJ2-2; 10 bases are a match to TRBD1. The ends lost 5 bases at V and 6 bases at J; junction bases unmatched: 6. CDR1 and CDR2 from the germline V gene are SGHTA and FQGTGA. The CDR3 is 15 amino acids. CDR3 sequence: CASSVGTGEAGELFF. CDR3 DNA sequence: TGTGCCAGCAGCGTCGGGACAGGGGAGGCCGGGGAGCTGTTTTTT.

J is TRBJ1-2 and V is TRBV24-1; 8 positions agree with TRBD1. Germline CDR1 and CDR2: KGHDR and SFDVKD. V was pared by 4 bases and J by 0 bases, with 6 bases of the junction left unmatched. The CDR3 covers 16 residues. The CDR3 loop reads CATSDPTGAANYGYTF. Here the CDR3 DNA reads TGTGCCACCAGTGACCCGACAGGGGCCGCTAACTATGGCTACACCTTC.

V and J are TRBV10-3 and TRBJ1-2; weak D call: TRBD1 (5 bases). Germline CDR1 reads ENHRY; CDR2 reads SYGVKD. The CDR3 sequence is 13 residues long. Between the trimmed V and J ends, which lost 7 bases and 6 bases, there was a span of 15 bases. The CDR3 region is CAINFQGGDGYTF. Written as DNA, the CDR3 is TGTGCCATCAATTTCCAGGGCGGCGATGGCTACACCTTC.

The chain combines TRBV6-2 or TRBV6-3 with TRBJ1-1; 8 nucleotides align to TRBD1. Germline assignment: CDR1 MNHEY and CDR2 SVGEGT. The CDR3 has 15 amino acids. The trim removed 6 bases at V and 0 bases at J, leaving 6 bases unmatched. The CDR3 sequence: CASSRQGKMNTEAFF. The DNA of the CDR3 is TGTGCCAGCAGCCGACAGGGGAAGATGAACACTGAAGCTTTCTTT.

This clone was counted a few times. The sample contains more than one DNA sequence encoding this CDR3. V and J are TRBV9 and TRBJ1-1; TRBD1 matches at 12 bases. CDR3 length: 14 amino acids. From germline, CDR1 is SGDLS and CDR2 YYNGEE. The V and J ends lost 2 bases and 5 bases, in that order; junction bases with no gene match: 1. This CDR3 is CASSVGQGATEAFF. The CDR3 nucleotides read TGTGCCAGCAGCGTGGGACAGGGGGCTACTGAAGCTTTCTTT. The full variable domain, rest sourced from reference TRBV9 and TRBJ1-1, is DSGVTQTPKHLITATGQRVTLRCSPRSGDLSVYWYQQSLDQGLQFLIQYYNGEERAKGNILERFSAQQFPDLHSELNLSSLELGDSALYFCASSVGQGATEAFFGQGTRLTVV.